The rows below give T cell receptor beta chains drawn from one sample of a study of T cells in Graves' hyperthyroidism and ophthalmopathy. MiXCR, applied by TCRdb to the multiplex PCR reads, yields one record per CDR3 protein. The sample has 350,000 or so distinct CDR3 sequences, 15% to 20% seen once; the top ten hold around 47%. Sequenced material: blood. The receptors here all came from a woman in her forties or fifties with Graves' hyperthyroidism. Both conserved end residues are part of each CDR3.

CASSSPGGSGRGYNEQFF	TRBV12-3/TRBV12-4
CATSREGTGSPEAFF	TRBV15
CASSLSGVGGWGEKLFF	TRBV7-2
CASSSSGPSYEQYF	TRBV19
CASTPGFTDTQYF	TRBV11-1
CASSYSTPKETQYF	TRBV6-5
CASRTGANTEAFF	TRBV12-3/TRBV12-4
CASSPTPGMNYGYTF	TRBV4-1
CATRLPGEMNTEAFF	TRBV24-1
CASSPGQASNTEAFF	TRBV18
CATQRGDQPQHF	TRBV6-1
CASSSDRLNTEAFF	TRBV5-1
CASSQDLTFQETQYF	TRBV4-1
CASSYSGWQETQYF	TRBV6-6
CASSLDHGINEQFF	TRBV11-3
CASSQTGLAAWNEQFF	TRBV6-1